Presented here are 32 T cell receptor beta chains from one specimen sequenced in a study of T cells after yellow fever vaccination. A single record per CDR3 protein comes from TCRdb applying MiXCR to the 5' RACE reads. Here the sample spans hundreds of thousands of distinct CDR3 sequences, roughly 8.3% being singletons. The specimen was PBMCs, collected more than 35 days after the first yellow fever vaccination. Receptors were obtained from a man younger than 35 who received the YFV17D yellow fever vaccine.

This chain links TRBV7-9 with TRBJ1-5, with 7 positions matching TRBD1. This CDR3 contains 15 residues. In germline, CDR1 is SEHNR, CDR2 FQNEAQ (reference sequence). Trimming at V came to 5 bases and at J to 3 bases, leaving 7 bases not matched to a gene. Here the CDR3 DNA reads TGTGCCAGCAGCACCAGACAGGGTGCCAATCAGCCCCAGCATTTT. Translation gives CASSTRQGANQPQHF.

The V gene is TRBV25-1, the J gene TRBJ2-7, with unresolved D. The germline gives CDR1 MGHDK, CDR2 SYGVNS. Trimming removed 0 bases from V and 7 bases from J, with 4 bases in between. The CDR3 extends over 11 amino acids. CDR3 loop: CASSEYREQYF. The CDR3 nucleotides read TGTGCCAGCAGTGAATATAGAGAGCAGTACTTC.

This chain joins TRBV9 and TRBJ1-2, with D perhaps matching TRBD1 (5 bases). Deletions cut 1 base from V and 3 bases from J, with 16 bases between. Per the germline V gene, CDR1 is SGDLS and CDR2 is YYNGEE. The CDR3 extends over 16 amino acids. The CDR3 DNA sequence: TGTGCCAGCAGCGTATCGTCTTGGGGGACGGACTATGGCTACACCTTC. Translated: CASSVSSWGTDYGYTF.

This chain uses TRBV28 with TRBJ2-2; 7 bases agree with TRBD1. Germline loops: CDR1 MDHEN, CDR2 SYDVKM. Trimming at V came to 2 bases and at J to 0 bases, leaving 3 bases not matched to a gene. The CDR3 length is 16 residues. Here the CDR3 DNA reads TGTGCCAGCAGTTTAAGGACAGGCGCGAACACCGGGGAGCTGTTTTTT. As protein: CASSLRTGANTGELFF.

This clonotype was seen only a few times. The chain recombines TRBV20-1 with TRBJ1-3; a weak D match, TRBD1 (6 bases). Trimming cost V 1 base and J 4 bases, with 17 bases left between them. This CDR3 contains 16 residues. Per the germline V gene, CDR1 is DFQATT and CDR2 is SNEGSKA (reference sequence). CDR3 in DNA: TGCAGTGCTAGAGTACCGCGGGGGGCGACGGGAAACACCATATATTTT. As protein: CSARVPRGATGNTIYF.

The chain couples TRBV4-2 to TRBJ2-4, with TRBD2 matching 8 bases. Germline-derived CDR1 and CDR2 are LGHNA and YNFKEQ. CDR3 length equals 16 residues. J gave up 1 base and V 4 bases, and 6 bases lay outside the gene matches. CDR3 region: CASSLGSGGAKNIQYF. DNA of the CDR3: TGTGCCAGCAGCCTTGGGAGCGGGGGTGCCAAAAACATTCAGTACTTC.

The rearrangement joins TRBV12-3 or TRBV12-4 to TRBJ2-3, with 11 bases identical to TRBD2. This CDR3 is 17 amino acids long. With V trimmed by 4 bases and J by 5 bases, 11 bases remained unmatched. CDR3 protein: CASSSTSGAFRRDTQYF. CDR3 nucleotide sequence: TGTGCCAGCAGTTCGACTAGCGGGGCCTTCCGCAGAGATACGCAGTATTTT.

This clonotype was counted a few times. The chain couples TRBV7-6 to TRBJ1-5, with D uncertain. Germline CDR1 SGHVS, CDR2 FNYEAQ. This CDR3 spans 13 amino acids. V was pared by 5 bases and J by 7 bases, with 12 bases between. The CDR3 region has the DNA TGTGCCAGCAGCCTAACAGATCAACAGCCCCAGCATTTT. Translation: CASSLTDQQPQHF.

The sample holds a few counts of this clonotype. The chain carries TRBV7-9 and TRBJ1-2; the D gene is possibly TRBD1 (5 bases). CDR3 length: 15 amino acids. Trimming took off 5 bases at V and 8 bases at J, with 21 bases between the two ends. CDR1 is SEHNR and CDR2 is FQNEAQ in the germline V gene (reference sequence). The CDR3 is CASSPVGGDWEGYTF. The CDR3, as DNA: TGTGCCAGCAGCCCAGTCGGGGGTGATTGGGAAGGCTACACCTTC.

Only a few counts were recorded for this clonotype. The DNA for the CDR3 is TGTGCCAGCAGCGTAGGTGGGGGTGGGGGTACTGAAGCTTTCTTT. Amino acids: CASSVGGGGGTEAFF. The V gene is TRBV9, the J gene TRBJ1-1; tentatively, D is TRBD1 (5 bases). The CDR3 loop spans 15 amino acids. V lost 0 bases and J lost 5, with 14 bases in between. The V gene's germline CDR1 is SGDLS and CDR2 YYNGEE.

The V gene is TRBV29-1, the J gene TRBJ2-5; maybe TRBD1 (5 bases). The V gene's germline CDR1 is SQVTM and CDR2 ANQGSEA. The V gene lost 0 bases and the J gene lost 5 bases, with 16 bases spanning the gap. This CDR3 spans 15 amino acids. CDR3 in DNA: TGCAGCGTTGAAGATCCTAGGGGTGGTATGGAGACCCAGTACTTC. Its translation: CSVEDPRGGMETQYF.

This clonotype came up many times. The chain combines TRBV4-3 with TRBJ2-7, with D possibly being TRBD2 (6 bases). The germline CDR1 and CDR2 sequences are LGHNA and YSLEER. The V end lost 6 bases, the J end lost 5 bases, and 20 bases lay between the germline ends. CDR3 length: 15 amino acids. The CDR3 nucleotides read TGCGCCAGCAGGCTCAACGCGGGGTCTCTCAACGAGCAGTACTTC. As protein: CASRLNAGSLNEQYF.

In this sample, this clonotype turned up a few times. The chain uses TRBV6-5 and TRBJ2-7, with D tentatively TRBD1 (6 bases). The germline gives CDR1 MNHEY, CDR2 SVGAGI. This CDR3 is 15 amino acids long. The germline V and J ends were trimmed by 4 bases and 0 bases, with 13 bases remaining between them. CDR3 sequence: CASSSTDRSSYEQYF. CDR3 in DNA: TGTGCCAGCAGTTCCACTGACAGGAGCTCCTACGAGCAGTACTTC.

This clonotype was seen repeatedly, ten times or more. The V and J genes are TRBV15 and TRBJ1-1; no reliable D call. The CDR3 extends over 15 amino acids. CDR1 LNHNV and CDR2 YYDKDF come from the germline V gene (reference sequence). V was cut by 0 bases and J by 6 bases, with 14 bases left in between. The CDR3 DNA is TGTGCCACCAGCAGAGATCTGGGAAAGGATTCTGAAGCTTTCTTT. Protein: CATSRDLGKDSEAFF.

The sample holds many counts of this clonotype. The CDR3 DNA is TGTGCCAGCCCCGCTAAGGACGGCGAAAATTCACCCCTCCACTTT. Protein sequence: CASPAKDGENSPLHF. V usage is TRBV6-1 and J usage is TRBJ1-6; D not resolved. The germline CDR1 and CDR2 sequences are MNHNS and SASEGT. The CDR3 is made up of 15 amino acids. Trimming removed 8 bases at V and 7 bases at J, with 18 bases between.

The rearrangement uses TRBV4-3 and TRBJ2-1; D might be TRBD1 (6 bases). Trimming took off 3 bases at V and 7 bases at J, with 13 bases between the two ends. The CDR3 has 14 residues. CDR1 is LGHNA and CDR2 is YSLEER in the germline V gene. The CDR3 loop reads CASSQGQGWNEQFF. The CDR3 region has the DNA TGCGCCAGCAGCCAGGGGCAGGGGTGGAATGAGCAGTTCTTC.

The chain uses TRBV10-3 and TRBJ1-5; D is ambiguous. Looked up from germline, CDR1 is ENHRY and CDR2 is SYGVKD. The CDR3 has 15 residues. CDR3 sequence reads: CASGPTGDSNQPQHF. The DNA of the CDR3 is TGTGCTTCCGGCCCCACGGGTGATAGCAATCAGCCCCAGCATTTT.

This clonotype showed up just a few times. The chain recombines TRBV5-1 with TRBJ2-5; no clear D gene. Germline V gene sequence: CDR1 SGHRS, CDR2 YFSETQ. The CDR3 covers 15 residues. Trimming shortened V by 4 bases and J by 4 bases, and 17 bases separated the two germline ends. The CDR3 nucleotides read TGCGCCAGCAGCAAGATACCGGGCCCCTCAGAGACCCAGTACTTC. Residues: CASSKIPGPSETQYF.

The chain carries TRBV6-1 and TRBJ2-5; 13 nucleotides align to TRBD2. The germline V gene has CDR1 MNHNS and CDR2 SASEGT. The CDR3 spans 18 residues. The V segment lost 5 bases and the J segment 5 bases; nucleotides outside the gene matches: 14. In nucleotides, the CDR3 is TGTGCCAGCAGTCCCCGCCGGACTAGCGGGGGTTACGGGGAGACCCAGTACTTC. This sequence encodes CASSPRRTSGGYGETQYF.

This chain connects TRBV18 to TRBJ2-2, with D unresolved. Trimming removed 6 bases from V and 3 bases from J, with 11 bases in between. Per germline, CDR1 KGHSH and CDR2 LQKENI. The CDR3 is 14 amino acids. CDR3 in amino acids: CASSETLYTGELFF. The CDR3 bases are TGTGCCAGCTCCGAGACACTTTACACCGGGGAGCTGTTTTTT. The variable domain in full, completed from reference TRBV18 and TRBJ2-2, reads NAGVMQNPRHLVRRRGQEARLRCSPMKGHSHVYWYRQLPEEGLKFMVYLQKENIIDESGMPKERFSAEFPKEGPSILRIQQVVRGDSAAYFCASSETLYTGELFFGEGSRLTVL.

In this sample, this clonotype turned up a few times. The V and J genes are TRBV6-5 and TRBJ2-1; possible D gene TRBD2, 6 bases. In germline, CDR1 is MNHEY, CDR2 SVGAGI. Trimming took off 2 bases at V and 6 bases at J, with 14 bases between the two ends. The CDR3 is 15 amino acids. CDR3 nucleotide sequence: TGTGCCAGCAGTTACGGGGAGGCAGGCCTCAATGAGCAGTTCTTC. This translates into CASSYGEAGLNEQFF.

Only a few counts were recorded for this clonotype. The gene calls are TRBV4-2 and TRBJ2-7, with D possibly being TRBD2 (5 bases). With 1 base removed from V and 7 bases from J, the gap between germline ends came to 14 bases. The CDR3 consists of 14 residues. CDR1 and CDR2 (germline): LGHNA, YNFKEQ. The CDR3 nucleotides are TGTGCCAGCAGCCAAGCACTAGGCTCGTTTGAGCAGTACGTC. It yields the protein CASSQALGSFEQYV.

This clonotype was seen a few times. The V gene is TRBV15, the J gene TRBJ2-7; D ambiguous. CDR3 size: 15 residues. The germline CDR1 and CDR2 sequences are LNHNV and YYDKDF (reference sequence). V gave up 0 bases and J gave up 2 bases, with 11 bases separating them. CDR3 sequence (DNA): TGTGCCACCAGCAGAGATCTACCGGCAGCCTACGAGCAGTACGTC. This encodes CATSRDLPAAYEQYV.

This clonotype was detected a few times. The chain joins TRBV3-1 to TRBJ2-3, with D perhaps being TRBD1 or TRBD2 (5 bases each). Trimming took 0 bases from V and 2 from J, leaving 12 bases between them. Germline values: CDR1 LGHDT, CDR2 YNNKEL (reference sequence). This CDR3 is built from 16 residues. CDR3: CASSQESRGSTDTQYF. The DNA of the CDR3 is TGTGCCAGCAGCCAAGAATCGAGGGGATCCACAGATACGCAGTATTTT.

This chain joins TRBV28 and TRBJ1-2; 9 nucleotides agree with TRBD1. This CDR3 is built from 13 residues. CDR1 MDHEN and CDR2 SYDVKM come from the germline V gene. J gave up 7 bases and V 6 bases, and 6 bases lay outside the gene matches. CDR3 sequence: CASRVGQGTGYTF. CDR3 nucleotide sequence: TGTGCCAGCAGGGTAGGACAGGGGACTGGCTACACCTTC.

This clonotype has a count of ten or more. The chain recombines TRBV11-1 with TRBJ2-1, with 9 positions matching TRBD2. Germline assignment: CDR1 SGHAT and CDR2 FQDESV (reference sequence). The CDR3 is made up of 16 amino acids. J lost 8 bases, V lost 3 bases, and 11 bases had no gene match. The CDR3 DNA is TGTGCCAGCAGCTTGCTACGCGGGGGGGCCCCCCATGAGCAGTTCTTC. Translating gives CASSLLRGGAPHEQFF.

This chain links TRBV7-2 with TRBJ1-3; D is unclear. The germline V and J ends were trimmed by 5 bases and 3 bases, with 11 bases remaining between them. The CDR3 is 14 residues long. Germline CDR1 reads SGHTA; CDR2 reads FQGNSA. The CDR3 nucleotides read TGTGCCAGCAGCCTTACTCCCGGTGGAAACACCATATATTTT. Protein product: CASSLTPGGNTIYF.

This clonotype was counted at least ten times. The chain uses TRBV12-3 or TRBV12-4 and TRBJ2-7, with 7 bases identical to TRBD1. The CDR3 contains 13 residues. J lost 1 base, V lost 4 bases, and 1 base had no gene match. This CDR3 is CASSWGQSYEQYF. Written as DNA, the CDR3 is TGTGCCAGCAGTTGGGGACAGTCCTACGAGCAGTACTTC.

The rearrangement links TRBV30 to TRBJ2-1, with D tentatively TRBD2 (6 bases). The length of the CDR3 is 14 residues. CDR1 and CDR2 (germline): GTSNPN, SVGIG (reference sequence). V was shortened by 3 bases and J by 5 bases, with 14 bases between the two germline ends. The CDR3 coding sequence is TGTGCCTGGAGCGTACCGGGACTTAACAATGAGCAGTTCTTC. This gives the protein CAWSVPGLNNEQFF.

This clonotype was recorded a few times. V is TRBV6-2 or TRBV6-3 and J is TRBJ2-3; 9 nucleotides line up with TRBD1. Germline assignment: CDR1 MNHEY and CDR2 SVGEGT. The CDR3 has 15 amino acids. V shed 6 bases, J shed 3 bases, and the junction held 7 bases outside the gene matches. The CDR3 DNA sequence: TGTGCCAGCAGCTGGGACAGGGAGTATACAGATACGCAGTATTTT. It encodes CASSWDREYTDTQYF.

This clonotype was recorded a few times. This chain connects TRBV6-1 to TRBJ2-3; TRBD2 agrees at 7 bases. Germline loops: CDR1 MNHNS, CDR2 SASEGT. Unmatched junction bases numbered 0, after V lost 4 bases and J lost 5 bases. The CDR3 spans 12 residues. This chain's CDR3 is CASSVAGDTQYF. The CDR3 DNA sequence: TGTGCCAGCAGTGTAGCGGGAGATACGCAGTATTTT.

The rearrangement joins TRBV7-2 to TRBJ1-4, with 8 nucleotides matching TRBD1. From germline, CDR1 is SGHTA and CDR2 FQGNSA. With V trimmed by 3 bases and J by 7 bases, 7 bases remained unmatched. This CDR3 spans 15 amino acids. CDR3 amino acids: CASSFDRGGGEKLFF. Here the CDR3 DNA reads TGTGCCAGCAGCTTTGACAGGGGAGGTGGTGAAAAACTGTTTTTT. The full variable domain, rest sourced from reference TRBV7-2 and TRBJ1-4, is GAGVSQSPSNKVTEKGKDVELRCDPISGHTALYWYRQSLGQGLEFLIYFQGNSAPDKSGLPSDRFSAERTGGSVSTLTIQRTQQEDSAVYLCASSFDRGGGEKLFFGSGTQLSVL.